A selection of T cell receptor beta chains follows, all from one sample in a study of low-dose radiotherapy and immunotherapy resistance in tumors. TCRdb re-analysed the reads in MiXCR, keeping a single row per CDR3 protein. The data show approximately 91,000 distinct CDR3 sequences, roughly 19% seen once. The sample in question was PBMCs, obtained after low-dose radiotherapy plus immunotherapy. These receptors were taken from a female donor with ovarian cancer. Both conserved end residues are part of each CDR3. D genes are given only for firm matches. Expanded clones are given a class, and other clones once, few, many or no size at all.

TRBJ2-3 TRBV5-1 TRBD2 - CASSLRVAGGTDTQYF TGCGCCAGCAGCTTGCGAGTAGCGGGGGGCACAGATACGCAGTATTTT
TRBJ2-7 TRBV7-2 - many CASSHREGAYEQYF TGTGCCAGCAGTCACCGCGAGGGGGCCTACGAGCAGTACTTC
TRBJ2-2 TRBV6-2/TRBV6-3 TRBD2 many CASSRTSGTNTGELFF TGTGCCAGCAGCAGGACTAGCGGTACGAACACCGGGGAGCTGTTTTTT
TRBJ1-5 TRBV2 - many CASRATGTRSNQPQHF TGTGCCAGCAGGGCGACAGGAACCAGGAGCAATCAGCCCCAGCATTTT
TRBJ1-1 TRBV29-1 - many CSVEVGGSTEAFF TGCAGCGTTGAAGTTGGGGGATCCACTGAAGCTTTCTTT
TRBJ2-7 TRBV19 - many CASSISLTYEQYF TGTGCCAGTAGTATCTCCCTTACCTACGAGCAGTACTTC
TRBJ1-5 TRBV19 - many CASRLNTGLSNQPQHF TGTGCCAGTAGACTCAACACGGGACTCAGCAATCAGCCCCAGCATTTT
TRBJ2-7 TRBV6-5 - many CASSRDNSYEQYF TGTGCCAGCAGCAGGGACAATTCCTACGAGCAGTACTTC
TRBJ1-4 TRBV18 - many CASSPVRGEKLFF TGTGCCAGCTCACCCGTCAGGGGAGAAAAACTGTTTTTT
TRBJ1-2 TRBV10-3 - many CAISESAGPLNYGYTF TGTGCCATCAGTGAGTCGGCAGGACCTCTAAACTATGGCTACACCTTC
TRBJ2-1 TRBV5-3 TRBD2 many CASSASGGATYNEQFF TGTGCCAGCAGCGCTAGCGGGGGGGCAACCTACAATGAGCAGTTCTTC
TRBJ1-1 TRBV2 TRBD1 many CASNRQGSITEAFF TGTGCCAGCAATCGACAGGGGTCGATCACTGAAGCTTTCTTT
TRBJ2-7 TRBV30 - - CAWSQGYSYEQYF TGTGCCTGGTCGCAGGGGTACTCCTACGAGCAGTACTTC
TRBJ2-1 TRBV18 TRBD2 many CASSPGTSGTTEQFF TGTGCCAGCTCACCGGGGACTAGCGGGACTACTGAGCAGTTCTTC
TRBJ2-2 TRBV6-6 - many CASSYISNTGELFF TGTGCCAGCAGTTACATCTCGAACACCGGGGAGCTGTTTTTT
TRBJ2-1 TRBV6-2/TRBV6-3 TRBD2 many CASSLRTGGKNNEQFF TGTGCCAGCAGCCTTAGGACGGGGGGAAAAAACAATGAGCAGTTCTTC
TRBJ2-1 TRBV7-2 TRBD2 many CASSLAGSGKNEQFF TGTGCCAGCAGCTTAGCGGGTAGCGGGAAGAATGAGCAGTTCTTC
TRBJ2-5 TRBV6-1 - - CASSWSQETQYF TGTGCCAGCAGTTGGAGCCAAGAGACCCAGTACTTC
TRBJ2-2 TRBV4-2 TRBD1 many CASSQELGQGGQRRELFF TGTGCCAGCAGCCAAGAATTGGGACAGGGAGGCCAGAGGCGGGAGCTGTTTTTT
TRBJ1-2 TRBV29-1 TRBD1 - CSVRPGQAANYGYTF TGCAGCGTCCGTCCTGGACAGGCAGCTAACTATGGCTACACCTTC
TRBJ1-3 TRBV10-3 TRBD1 many CASGQAAGNTIYF TGTGCCAGTGGACAGGCGGCTGGAAACACCATATATTTT
TRBJ2-3 TRBV12-3/TRBV12-4 - many CASSPQGGYADTQYF TGTGCCAGCAGCCCCCAAGGGGGTTACGCAGATACGCAGTATTTT
TRBJ1-5 TRBV18 - many CASSPRAGREQPQHF TGTGCCAGCTCACCCCGGGCAGGTCGGGAGCAGCCCCAGCATTTT
TRBJ2-1 TRBV5-3 TRBD2 - CASSLSGTENEQFF TGTGCCAGCAGCTTGAGCGGGACGGAGAATGAGCAGTTCTTC
TRBJ2-2 TRBV7-9 - many CASSLALPGELFF TGTGCCAGCAGCTTAGCATTGCCCGGGGAGCTGTTTTTT
TRBJ1-5 TRBV20-1 - - CSAGGPGWGQPQHF TGCAGTGCTGGGGGGCCGGGGTGGGGTCAGCCCCAGCATTTT
TRBJ2-3 TRBV27 TRBD2 - CASSPQGLAGAPVVF TGTGCCAGCAGTCCCCAGGGACTAGCGGGGGCCCCAGTGGTTTTT
TRBJ2-1 TRBV19 - - CASSITSGWNNEQFF TGTGCCAGTAGTATAACGAGCGGGTGGAACAATGAGCAGTTCTTC
TRBJ1-4 TRBV12-3/TRBV12-4 TRBD1 few CASSTRRQGTNEKLFF TGTGCCAGCAGTACCCGACGACAGGGAACTAATGAAAAACTGTTTTTT
TRBJ2-6 TRBV2 - many CASSEGGRAISGANVLTF TGTGCCAGCAGTGAGGGGGGCAGGGCGATCTCTGGGGCCAACGTCCTGACTTTC
TRBJ1-2 TRBV10-3 TRBD1 - CAISEDGTGFSGYTF TGTGCCATCAGTGAAGATGGGACAGGGTTCTCTGGCTACACCTTC
TRBJ2-7 TRBV19 TRBD1 many CASSGTGTYEQYF TGTGCCAGTAGTGGGACAGGGACCTACGAGCAGTACTTC
TRBJ2-6 TRBV28 TRBD2 many CASSDRGVAGANVLTF TGTGCCAGCAGCGACCGGGGGGTTGCTGGGGCCAACGTCCTGACTTTC
TRBJ2-7 TRBV27 TRBD2 many CASSLRSGTVYYEQYF TGTGCCAGCAGTTTACGGAGCGGGACGGTTTATTACGAGCAGTACTTC
TRBJ2-3 TRBV4-1 TRBD2 - CASSQSGTSGGTDTQYF TGCGCCAGCAGCCAATCCGGGACTAGCGGGGGCACAGATACGCAGTATTTT
TRBJ2-3 TRBV29-1 - many CSVERGRGTDTQYF TGCAGCGTTGAGAGGGGGAGAGGCACAGATACGCAGTATTTT
TRBJ2-1 TRBV6-2/TRBV6-3 TRBD2 many CASRRSISGSNEQFF TGTGCCAGCAGACGATCAATTAGCGGGAGCAATGAGCAGTTCTTC
TRBJ2-3 TRBV20-1 - - CSASQSGASDTQYF TGCAGTGCTTCTCAAAGCGGAGCCTCAGATACGCAGTATTTT
TRBJ2-1 TRBV19 TRBD2 many CASSGPGGGRAYNEQFF TGTGCCAGTAGTGGACCGGGGGGTGGGAGGGCCTACAATGAGCAGTTCTTC
TRBJ2-4 TRBV5-4 - many CASSLGGGGTKNIQYF TGTGCCAGCAGCCTTGGGGGGGGCGGGACCAAAAACATTCAGTACTTC
TRBJ2-3 TRBV12-3/TRBV12-4 - many CASSSLRSGASSTDTQYF TGTGCCAGCAGTTCCCTCAGGTCCGGAGCGTCCAGCACAGATACGCAGTATTTT
TRBJ2-3 TRBV7-2 TRBD2 - CASSPRGAGITDTQYF TGTGCCAGCAGCCCCCGGGGAGCGGGAATCACAGATACGCAGTATTTT